This record concerns one T cell receptor (beta chain) sequence. As yet, its antigen is unknown. These data are taken from a study of T cell responses to AZD1222 COVID-19 vaccine. Regarding the study as a whole: Clonal diversity may have been underestimated in mostly white British donors.

Sequencing used immunoSEQ multiplex PCR; TCRdb keeps in-frame clones, though not all of them. The sample contains fewer than 180,000 clones, roughly 90% of which appear only once. The sample was peripheral blood, taken 28 days after the second AZD1222 dose. This clonotype originated in an adult who received the AZD1222 COVID-19 vaccine.

In DNA, the CDR3 is TGTGCCAGCAGCCTACGGGGCAATCAGCCCCAGCATTTT. It encodes CASSLRGNQPQHF. V usage is TRBV11-2 and J usage is TRBJ1-5; no clear D. Per the germline V gene, CDR1 is SGHAT and CDR2 is FQNNGV. CDR3 length: 13 amino acids. The V end was cut by 5 bases, the J end by 2 bases, with 7 bases between.